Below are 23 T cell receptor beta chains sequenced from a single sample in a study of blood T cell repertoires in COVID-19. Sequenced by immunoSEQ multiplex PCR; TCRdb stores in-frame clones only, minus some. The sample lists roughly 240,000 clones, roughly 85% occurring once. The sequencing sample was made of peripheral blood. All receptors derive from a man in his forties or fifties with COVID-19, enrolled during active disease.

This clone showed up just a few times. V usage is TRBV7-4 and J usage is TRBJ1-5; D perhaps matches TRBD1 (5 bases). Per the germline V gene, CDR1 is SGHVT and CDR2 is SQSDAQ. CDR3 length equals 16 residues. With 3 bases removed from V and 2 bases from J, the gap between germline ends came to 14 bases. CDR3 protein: CASSFVGGRGNQPQHF. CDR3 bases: TGTGCCAGCAGCTTCGTGGGGGGACGGGGCAATCAGCCCCAGCATTTT.

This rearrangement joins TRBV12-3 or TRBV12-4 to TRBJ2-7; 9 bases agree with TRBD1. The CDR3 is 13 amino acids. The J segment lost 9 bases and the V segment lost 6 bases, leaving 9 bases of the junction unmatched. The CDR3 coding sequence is TGTGCCAGCAGCATCGGGACAGGGTACCCGCAGTACTTC. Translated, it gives CASSIGTGYPQYF.

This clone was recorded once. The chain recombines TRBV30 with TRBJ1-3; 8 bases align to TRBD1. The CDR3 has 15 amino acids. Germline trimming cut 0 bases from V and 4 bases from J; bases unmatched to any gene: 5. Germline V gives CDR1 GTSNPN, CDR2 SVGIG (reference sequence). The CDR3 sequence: CAWSVPGGAGNTIYF. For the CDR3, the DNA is TGTGCCTGGAGTGTACCAGGGGGCGCCGGAAACACCATATATTTT.

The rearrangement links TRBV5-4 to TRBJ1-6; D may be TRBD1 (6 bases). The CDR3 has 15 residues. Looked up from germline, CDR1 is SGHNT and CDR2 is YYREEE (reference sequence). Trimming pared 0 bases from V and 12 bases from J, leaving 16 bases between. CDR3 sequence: CASSLAEGHQKPLHF. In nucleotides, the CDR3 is TGTGCCAGCAGCTTGGCCGAGGGACATCAGAAACCCCTCCACTTT.

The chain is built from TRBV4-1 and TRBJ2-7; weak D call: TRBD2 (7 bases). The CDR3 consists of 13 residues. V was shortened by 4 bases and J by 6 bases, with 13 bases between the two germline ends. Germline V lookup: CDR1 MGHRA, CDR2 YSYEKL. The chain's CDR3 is CASSRGGLGEQYF. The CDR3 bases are TGCGCCAGCAGCCGCGGGGGCTTGGGCGAGCAGTACTTC.

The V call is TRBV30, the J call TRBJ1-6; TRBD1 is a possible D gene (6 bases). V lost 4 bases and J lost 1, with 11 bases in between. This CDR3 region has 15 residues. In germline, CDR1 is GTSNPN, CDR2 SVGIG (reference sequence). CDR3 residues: CAWTATGSYNSPLHF. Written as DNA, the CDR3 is TGTGCCTGGACTGCGACAGGTTCCTATAATTCACCCCTCCACTTT.

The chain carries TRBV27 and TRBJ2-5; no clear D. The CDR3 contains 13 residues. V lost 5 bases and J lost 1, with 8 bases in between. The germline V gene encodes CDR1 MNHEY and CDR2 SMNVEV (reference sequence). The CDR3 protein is CASSPGGQETQYF. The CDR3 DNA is TGTGCCAGCAGTCCCGGCGGCCAAGAGACCCAGTACTTC.

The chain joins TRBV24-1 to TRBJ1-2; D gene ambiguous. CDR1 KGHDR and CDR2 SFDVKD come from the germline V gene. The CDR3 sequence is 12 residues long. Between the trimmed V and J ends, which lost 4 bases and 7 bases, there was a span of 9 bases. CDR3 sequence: CATSESVSGYTF. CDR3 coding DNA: TGTGCCACCAGTGAATCCGTGTCTGGCTACACCTTC.

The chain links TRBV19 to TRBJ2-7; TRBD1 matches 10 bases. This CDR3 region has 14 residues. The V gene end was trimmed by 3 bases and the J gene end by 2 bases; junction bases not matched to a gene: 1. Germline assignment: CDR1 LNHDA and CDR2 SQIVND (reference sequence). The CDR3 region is CASSMGTGAYEQYF. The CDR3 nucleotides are TGTGCCAGTAGTATGGGGACAGGGGCCTACGAGCAGTACTTC.

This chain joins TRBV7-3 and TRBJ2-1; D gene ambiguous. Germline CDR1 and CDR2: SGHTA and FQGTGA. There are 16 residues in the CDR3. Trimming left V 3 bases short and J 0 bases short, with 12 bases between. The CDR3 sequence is CASSFGSLSSYNEQFF. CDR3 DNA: TGTGCCAGCAGCTTCGGGTCTCTGAGCTCCTACAATGAGCAGTTCTTC.

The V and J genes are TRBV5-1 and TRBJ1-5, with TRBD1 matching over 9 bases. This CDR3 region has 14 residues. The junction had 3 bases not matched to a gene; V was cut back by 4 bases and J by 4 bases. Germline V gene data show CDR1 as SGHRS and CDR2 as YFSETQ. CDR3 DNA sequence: TGCGCCAGCAGCACGGGACAGGGAAATCAGCCCCAGCATTTT. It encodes CASSTGQGNQPQHF. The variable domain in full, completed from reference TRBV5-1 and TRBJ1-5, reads KAGVTQTPRYLIKTRGQQVTLSCSPISGHRSVSWYQQTPGQGLQFLFEYFSETQRNKGNFPGRFSGRQFSNSRSEMNVSTLELGDSALYLCASSTGQGNQPQHFGDGTRLSIL.

The CDR3: CASRRVERGPDEQFF. The DNA of the CDR3 is TGCGCCAGCCGCCGTGTGGAGCGGGGGCCGGATGAGCAGTTCTTC. The chain has TRBV4-3 and TRBJ2-1; TRBD2 aligns across 8 bases. The CDR3 contains 15 residues. CDR1 is LGHNA, CDR2 YSLEER, per germline. V shed 8 bases and J 8 bases; nucleotides not matched to a gene: 14.

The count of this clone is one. In DNA, the CDR3 is TGTGCCTGGAGTAAGCGAGGGATAGTATCAGCAGATACGCAGTATTTT. It encodes CAWSKRGIVSADTQYF. V is TRBV30 and J is TRBJ2-3; D might be TRBD2 (5 bases). The CDR3 is made up of 16 amino acids. With 2 bases removed from V and 4 bases from J, the gap between germline ends came to 19 bases. Germline V CDR1 and CDR2: GTSNPN, SVGIG (reference sequence). Full variable domain (outside the CDR3, taken from reference TRBV30 and TRBJ2-3): SQTIHQWPATLVQPVGSPLSLECTVEGTSNPNLYWYRQAAGRGLQLLFYSVGIGQISSEVPQNLSASRPQDRQFILSSKKLLLSDSGFYLCAWSKRGIVSADTQYFGPGTRLTVL.

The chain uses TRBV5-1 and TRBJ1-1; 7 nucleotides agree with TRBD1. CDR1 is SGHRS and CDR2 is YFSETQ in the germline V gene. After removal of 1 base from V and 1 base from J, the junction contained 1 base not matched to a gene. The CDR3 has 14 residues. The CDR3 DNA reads TGCGCCAGCAGCTTGTCAGGGGGGAACACTGAAGCTTTCTTT. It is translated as CASSLSGGNTEAFF. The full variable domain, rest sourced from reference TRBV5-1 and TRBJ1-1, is KAGVTQTPRYLIKTRGQQVTLSCSPISGHRSVSWYQQTPGQGLQFLFEYFSETQRNKGNFPGRFSGRQFSNSRSEMNVSTLELGDSALYLCASSLSGGNTEAFFGQGTRLTVV.

As DNA, the CDR3 is TGTGCCAGCAGGCACTTAGAAGATTCTAATGAAAAACTGTTTTTT. This encodes CASRHLEDSNEKLFF. The chain recombines TRBV27 with TRBJ1-4; D not certain. Germline V gives CDR1 MNHEY, CDR2 SMNVEV (reference sequence). V gave up 6 bases and J gave up 3 bases, with 14 bases separating them. The length of the CDR3 is 15 residues.

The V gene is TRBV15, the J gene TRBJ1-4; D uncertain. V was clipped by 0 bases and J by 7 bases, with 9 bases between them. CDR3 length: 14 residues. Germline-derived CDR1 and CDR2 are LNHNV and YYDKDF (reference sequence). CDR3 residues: CATSRDQNREKLFF. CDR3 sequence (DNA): TGTGCCACCAGCAGAGATCAGAACCGTGAAAAACTGTTTTTT.

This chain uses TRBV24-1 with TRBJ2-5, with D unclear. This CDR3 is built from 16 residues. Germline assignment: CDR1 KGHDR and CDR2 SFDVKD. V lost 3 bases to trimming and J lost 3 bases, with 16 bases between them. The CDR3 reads CATSDPRPGPEETQYF. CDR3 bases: TGTGCCACCAGTGATCCTCGTCCGGGTCCTGAAGAGACCCAGTACTTC.

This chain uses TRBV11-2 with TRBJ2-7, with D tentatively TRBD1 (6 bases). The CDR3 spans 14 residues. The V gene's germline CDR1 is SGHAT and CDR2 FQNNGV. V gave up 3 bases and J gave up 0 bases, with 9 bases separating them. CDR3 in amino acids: CASSLLRGSYEQYF. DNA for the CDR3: TGTGCCAGCAGCTTGCTCAGGGGCTCCTACGAGCAGTACTTC.

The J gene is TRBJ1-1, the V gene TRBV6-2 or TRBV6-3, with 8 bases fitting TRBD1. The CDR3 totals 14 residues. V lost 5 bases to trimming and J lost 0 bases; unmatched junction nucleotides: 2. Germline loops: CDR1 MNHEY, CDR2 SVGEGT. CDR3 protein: CASSDRGLNTEAFF. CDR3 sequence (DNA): TGTGCCAGCAGTGACAGGGGCCTGAACACTGAAGCTTTCTTT.

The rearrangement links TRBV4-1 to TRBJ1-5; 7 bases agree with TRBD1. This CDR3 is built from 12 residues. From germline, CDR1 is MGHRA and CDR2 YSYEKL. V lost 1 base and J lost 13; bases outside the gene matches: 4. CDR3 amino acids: CASSQAGGSQHF. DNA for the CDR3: TGCGCCAGCAGCCAAGCAGGGGGATCTCAGCATTTT.

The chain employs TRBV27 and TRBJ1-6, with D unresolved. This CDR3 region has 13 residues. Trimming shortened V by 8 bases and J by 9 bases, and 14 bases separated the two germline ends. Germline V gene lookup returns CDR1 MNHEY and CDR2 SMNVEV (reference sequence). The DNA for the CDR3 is TGTGCCAGCGCCCAATTAGCGCTTTCACCCCTCCACTTT. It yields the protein CASAQLALSPLHF.

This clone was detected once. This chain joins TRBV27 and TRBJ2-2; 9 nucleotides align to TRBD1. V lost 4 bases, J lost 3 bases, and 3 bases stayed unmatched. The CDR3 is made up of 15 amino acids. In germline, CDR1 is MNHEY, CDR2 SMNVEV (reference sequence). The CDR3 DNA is TGTGCCAGCAGTTACAGGGGGCTCGACACCGGGGAGCTGTTTTTT. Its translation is CASSYRGLDTGELFF.

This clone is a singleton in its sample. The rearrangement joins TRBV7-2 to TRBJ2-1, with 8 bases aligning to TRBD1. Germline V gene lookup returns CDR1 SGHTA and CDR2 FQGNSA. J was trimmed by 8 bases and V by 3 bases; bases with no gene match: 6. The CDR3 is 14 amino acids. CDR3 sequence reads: CASSFQTGGYEQFF. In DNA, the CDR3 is TGTGCCAGCAGCTTTCAAACAGGGGGTTATGAGCAGTTCTTC.